The sequence of this T cell receptor beta chain was determined in a study of blood T cells in healthy people across ages. Primed by a sample-barcoded 5' primer and a J-beta primer mix, a second PCR proceeded for 7 to 11 cycles. In TCRdb, the 5' RACE reads were re-called with MiXCR into one record per CDR3 protein. The table records some 890,000 distinct CDR3 sequences, about 27% of them present only once. This clonotype was recorded a few times. Trimming stripped 1 base from V and 6 bases from J, with 9 bases between. The CDR3 is made up of 12 amino acids. Germline V gene sequence: CDR1 SQVTM, CDR2 ANQGSEA. This sample also appeared in a second study, on T cells of mothers and their children.

This sequence was found in a woman between 40 and 50 years old in good health. Sequenced material: blood. The chain employs TRBV29-1 and TRBJ1-1; D not certain. This CDR3 reads CSVEGGLPEAFF. CDR3 nucleotide sequence: TGCAGCGTTGAAGGGGGTTTGCCTGAAGCTTTCTTT.